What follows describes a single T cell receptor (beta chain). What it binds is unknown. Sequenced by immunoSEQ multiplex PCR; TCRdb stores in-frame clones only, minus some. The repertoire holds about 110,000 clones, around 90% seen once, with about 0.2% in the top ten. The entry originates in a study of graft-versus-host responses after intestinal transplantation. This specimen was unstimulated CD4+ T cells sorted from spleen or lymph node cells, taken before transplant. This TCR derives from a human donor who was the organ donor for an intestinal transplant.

Written as DNA, the CDR3 is TGTGCCAGCCGGGGGGACAGGAACACCGGGGAGCTGTTTTTT. Translating it yields CASRGDRNTGELFF. The chain uses TRBV2 and TRBJ2-2; D possibly uses TRBD1 or TRBD2 (7 bases each). Germline-derived CDR1 and CDR2 are SNHLY and FYNNEI. V lost 8 bases to trimming and J lost 1 base, with 11 bases between them. The CDR3 runs to 14 residues.